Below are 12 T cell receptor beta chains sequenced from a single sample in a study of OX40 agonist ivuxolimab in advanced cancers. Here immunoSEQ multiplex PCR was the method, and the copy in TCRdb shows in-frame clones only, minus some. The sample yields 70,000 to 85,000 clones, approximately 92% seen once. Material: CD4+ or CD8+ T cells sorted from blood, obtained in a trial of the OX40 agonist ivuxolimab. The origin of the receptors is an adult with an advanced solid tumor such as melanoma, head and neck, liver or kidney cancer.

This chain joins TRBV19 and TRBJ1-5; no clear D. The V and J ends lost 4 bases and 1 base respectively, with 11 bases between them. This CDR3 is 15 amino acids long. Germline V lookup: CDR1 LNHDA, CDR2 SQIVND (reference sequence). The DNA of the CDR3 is TGTGCCAGTAGTACGATAGGTCTGAGCAATCAGCCCCAGCATTTT. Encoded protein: CASSTIGLSNQPQHF.

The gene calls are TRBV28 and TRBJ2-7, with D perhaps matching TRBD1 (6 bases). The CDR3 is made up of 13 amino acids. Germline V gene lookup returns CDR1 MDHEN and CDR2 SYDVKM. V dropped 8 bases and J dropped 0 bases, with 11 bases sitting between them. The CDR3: CASRDTFSYEQYF. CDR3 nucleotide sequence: TGTGCCAGCCGGGACACGTTCTCCTACGAGCAGTACTTC.

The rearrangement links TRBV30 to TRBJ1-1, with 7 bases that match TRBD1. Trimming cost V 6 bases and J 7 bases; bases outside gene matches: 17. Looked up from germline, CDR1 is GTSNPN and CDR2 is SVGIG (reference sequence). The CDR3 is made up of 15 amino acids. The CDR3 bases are TGTGCCTGCCGACCTTCGGGACAGCAGATGGGTGAAGCTTTCTTT. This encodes CACRPSGQQMGEAFF.

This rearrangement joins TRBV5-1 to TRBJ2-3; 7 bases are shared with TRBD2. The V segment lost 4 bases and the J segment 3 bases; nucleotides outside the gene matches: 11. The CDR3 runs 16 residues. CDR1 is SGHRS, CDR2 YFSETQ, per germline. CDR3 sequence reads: CASSPGGGSITDTQYF. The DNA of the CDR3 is TGCGCCAGCAGCCCTGGCGGCGGGAGTATTACAGATACGCAGTATTTT. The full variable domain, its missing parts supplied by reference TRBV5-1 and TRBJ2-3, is KAGVTQTPRYLIKTRGQQVTLSCSPISGHRSVSWYQQTPGQGLQFLFEYFSETQRNKGNFPGRFSGRQFSNSRSEMNVSTLELGDSALYLCASSPGGGSITDTQYFGPGTRLTVL.

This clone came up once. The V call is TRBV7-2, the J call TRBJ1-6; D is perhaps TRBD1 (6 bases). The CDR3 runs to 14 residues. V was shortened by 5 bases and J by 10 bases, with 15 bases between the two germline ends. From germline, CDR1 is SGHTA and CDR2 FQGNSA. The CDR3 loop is CASSTLGAESPLHF. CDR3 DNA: TGTGCCAGCAGCACCCTGGGGGCAGAATCACCCCTCCACTTT.

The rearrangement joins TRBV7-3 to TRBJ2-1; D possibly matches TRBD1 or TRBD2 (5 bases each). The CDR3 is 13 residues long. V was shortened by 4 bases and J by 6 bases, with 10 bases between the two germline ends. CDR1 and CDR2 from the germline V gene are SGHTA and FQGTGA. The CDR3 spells CASSSSGGNEQFF. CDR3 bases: TGTGCCAGCAGCTCCAGTGGGGGCAATGAGCAGTTCTTC.

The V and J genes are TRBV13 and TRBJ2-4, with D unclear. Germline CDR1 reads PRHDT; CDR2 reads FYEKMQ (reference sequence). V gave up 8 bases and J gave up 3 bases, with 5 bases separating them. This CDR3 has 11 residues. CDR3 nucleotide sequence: TGTGCCAGCGGAATCAAAAACATTCAGTACTTC. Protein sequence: CASGIKNIQYF.

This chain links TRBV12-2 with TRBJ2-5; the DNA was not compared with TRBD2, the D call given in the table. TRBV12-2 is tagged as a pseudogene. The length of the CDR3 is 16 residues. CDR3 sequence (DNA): TGTGCAAGTCGCTTATTAGCGGGAGGGCTGGTGGAGACCCAGTACTTC. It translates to CASRLLAGGLVETQYF.

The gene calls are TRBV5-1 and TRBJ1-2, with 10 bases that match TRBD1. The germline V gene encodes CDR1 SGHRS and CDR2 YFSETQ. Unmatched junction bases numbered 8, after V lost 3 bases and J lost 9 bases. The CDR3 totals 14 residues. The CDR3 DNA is TGCGCCAGCAGCTCGACAGGGGGCGACTCGAGCTACACCTTC. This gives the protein CASSSTGGDSSYTF. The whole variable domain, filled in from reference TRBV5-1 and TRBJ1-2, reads KAGVTQTPRYLIKTRGQQVTLSCSPISGHRSVSWYQQTPGQGLQFLFEYFSETQRNKGNFPGRFSGRQFSNSRSEMNVSTLELGDSALYLCASSSTGGDSSYTFGSGTRLTVV.

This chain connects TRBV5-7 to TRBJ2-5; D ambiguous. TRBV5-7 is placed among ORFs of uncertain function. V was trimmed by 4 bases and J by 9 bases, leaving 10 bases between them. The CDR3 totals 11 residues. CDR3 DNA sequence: TGTGCCAGCAGCATTCAATCGTCCCAGTACTTC. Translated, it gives CASSIQSSQYF.

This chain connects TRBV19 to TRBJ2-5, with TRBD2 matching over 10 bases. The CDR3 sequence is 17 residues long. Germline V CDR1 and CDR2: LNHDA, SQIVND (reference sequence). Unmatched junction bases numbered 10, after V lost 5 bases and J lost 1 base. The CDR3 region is CASSPLQTSGFQETQYF. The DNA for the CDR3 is TGTGCCAGTAGTCCCCTTCAGACTAGCGGGTTCCAAGAGACCCAGTACTTC.

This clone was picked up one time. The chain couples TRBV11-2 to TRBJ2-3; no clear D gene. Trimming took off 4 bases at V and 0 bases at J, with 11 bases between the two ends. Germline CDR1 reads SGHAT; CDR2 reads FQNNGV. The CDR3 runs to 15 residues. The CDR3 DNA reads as TGTGCCAGCAGCTCGGACCACTATAGCACAGATACGCAGTATTTT. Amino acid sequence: CASSSDHYSTDTQYF.